This TCR beta chain was recovered during a study of blood T cell repertoires in COVID-19 (dated by TCRdb to about 2020). With regard to the full study: The collaborator samples originated in the United States, Italy and Spain and spanned the acute and convalescent phases of COVID-19. The material from the prospective study consisted of cDNA or gDNA derived from T cells, B-cell-depleted T cells, or PBMCs. Deeply sampled blood TCRbeta repertoires from subjects exposed to, actively infected with, or recovered from COVID-19 were included in the dataset. The repertoires were released in a freely available public database intended as a resource for research on the immune response to SARS-CoV-2. The samples were drawn from two sources: the first 160 participants of the ongoing ImmuneRACE study, and 1,000 to 1,500 subjects contributed by 6 global collaborators. A de-identified subject ID, COVID-19 status, age in years and sex were almost always included in the sample metadata. Where available, HLA class I and class II types were taken from metadata supplied by the sample provider and were not determined by assay-based typing.

Summary of the overall study and its limitations: How much clinical and demographic metadata was included differed by source and by participant, and the metadata was provided uncurated.

TCRbeta CDR3 regions were amplified from genomic DNA using the immunoSEQ Assay, a bias-controlled multiplex PCR. In the original analysis: The number of nucleated cells in each sample was estimated from the amplification of reference gene primers within the assay. Sequence reads were collapsed and filtered to measure the absolute abundance of every unique TCRbeta CDR3 rearrangement. Productive Simpson clonality was computed per sample as the square root of Simpson's diversity index over productive rearrangements. TCRdb carries this immuneACCESS record with in-frame sequences only. Its versions omit some clonotypes, under half of them owing to an unresolved V gene in the studies checked, with the rest unexplained. That table supplies the V and J calls and clone size; D and trimming were determined from the DNA. Present in this sample are some 77,000 clones, around four fifths of which were seen just once. The top ten hold under 2% of the sample.

A note on this clone: Its cognate antigen has yet to be identified. Base qualities are missing; no much larger clone stands one base away.

The collaborating institutions used their own protocols to collect whole blood in K2EDTA tubes. For TCRbeta analysis, collaborators shipped samples in one of three forms: frozen whole blood, isolated PBMCs, or DNA extracted from either of those sample types. The sample taken for sequencing was peripheral blood. The clonotype comes from a woman aged 60-75 years with acute or convalescent COVID-19.

This receptor carries the CDR3 CASSPWGGQNTEAFF. The bases read TGTGCCAGCAGCCCTTGGGGCGGACAGAACACTGAAGCTTTCTTT. The chain was built from TRBV7-2 and TRBJ1-1; possibly the D gene is TRBD1, per 5 matching bases. The CDR3, cysteine through phenylalanine, is 15 amino acids long. Only the CDR3 region is kept as DNA, spanning 45 bases read in frame from base 1. CDR1 and CDR2 are read off the germline V gene as SGHTA and FQGNSA. V and J lose 5 bases and 1 base, and a span of 14 bases separates them.